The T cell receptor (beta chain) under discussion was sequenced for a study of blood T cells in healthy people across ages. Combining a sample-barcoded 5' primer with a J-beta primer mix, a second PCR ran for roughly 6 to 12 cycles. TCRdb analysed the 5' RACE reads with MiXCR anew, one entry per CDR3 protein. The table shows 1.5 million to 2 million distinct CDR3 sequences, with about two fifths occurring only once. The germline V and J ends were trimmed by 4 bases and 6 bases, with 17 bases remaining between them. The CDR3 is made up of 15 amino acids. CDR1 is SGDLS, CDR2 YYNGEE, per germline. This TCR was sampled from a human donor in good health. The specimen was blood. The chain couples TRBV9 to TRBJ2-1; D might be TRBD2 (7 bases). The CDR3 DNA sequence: TGTGCCAGCAGCATGTGGGGGGGGGCCTTCAATGAGCAGTTCTTC. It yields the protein CASSMWGGAFNEQFF.